The 31 T cell receptor beta chains given below trace back to one sample, sequenced in a study of radiotherapy plus CTLA-4 blockade in lung cancer. Produced via immunoSEQ multiplex PCR; TCRdb's table is partial and in-frame only. The sample shows approximately 47,000 clones, approximately 85% of them seen only once. Specimen: peripheral blood, collected from a patient treated with radiotherapy plus ipilimumab. The receptors originated from a human donor with non-small cell lung cancer who had stable disease on radiotherapy plus ipilimumab.

This rearrangement joins TRBV27 to TRBJ2-7, with TRBD2 matching 8 bases. CDR3 length equals 18 residues. Per germline, CDR1 MNHEY and CDR2 SMNVEV (reference sequence). J gave up 1 base and V 2 bases, and 13 bases lay outside the gene matches. The CDR3 protein is CASSLRPPMAGGSYEQYF. The CDR3 DNA is TGTGCCAGCAGTTTACGCCCCCCGATGGCGGGAGGATCCTACGAGCAGTACTTC.

This chain links TRBV28 with TRBJ2-6; 10 bases match TRBD1. Trimming at V came to 9 bases and at J to 1 base, leaving 9 bases not matched to a gene. In germline, CDR1 is MDHEN, CDR2 SYDVKM. This CDR3 is built from 17 residues. CDR3 nucleotide sequence: TGTGCCAGTAACTTTGACAGGGGGCGGTCTGGGGCCAACGTCCTGACTTTC. It yields the protein CASNFDRGRSGANVLTF.

This rearrangement joins TRBV30 to TRBJ2-1; perhaps TRBD1 as D (6 bases). CDR1 and CDR2 (germline): GTSNPN, SVGIG (reference sequence). V was shortened by 0 bases and J by 15 bases, with 15 bases between the two germline ends. The CDR3 has 12 amino acids. The CDR3 is CAWSVTGKVAFF. For the CDR3, the DNA is TGTGCCTGGAGTGTAACAGGGAAGGTCGCGTTCTTC.

This chain links TRBV5-4 with TRBJ2-1; tentatively, D is TRBD2 (6 bases). The CDR3 runs 15 residues. Germline V gives CDR1 SGHNT, CDR2 YYREEE (reference sequence). V gave up 0 bases and J gave up 1 base, with 8 bases separating them. The CDR3 loop reads CASSLEGRSYNEQFF. DNA for the CDR3: TGTGCCAGCAGCTTGGAAGGGAGGTCCTACAATGAGCAGTTCTTC.

This chain links TRBV4-3 with TRBJ2-7, with D perhaps TRBD2 (6 bases). The CDR3 is 16 amino acids. Germline-derived CDR1 and CDR2 are LGHNA and YSLEER. V was cut by 0 bases and J by 7 bases, with 19 bases left in between. The CDR3 spells CASSQDAGGGLSEQYF. CDR3 coding DNA: TGCGCCAGCAGCCAAGATGCCGGGGGTGGGCTTTCAGAGCAGTACTTC.

For the CDR3, the DNA is TGTGCCAGCTCACCGGGCAGGGACAATCAGCCCCAGCATTTT. It encodes CASSPGRDNQPQHF. The chain combines TRBV18 with TRBJ1-5, with D perhaps matching TRBD1 (5 bases). Trimming cost V 3 bases and J 3 bases, with 9 bases left between them. Looked up from germline, CDR1 is KGHSH and CDR2 is LQKENI. The CDR3 totals 14 residues.

This chain links TRBV14 with TRBJ2-1; 12 positions agree with TRBD2. Trimming cost V 2 bases and J 4 bases; bases outside gene matches: 6. The germline gives CDR1 SGHDN, CDR2 FVKESK. The CDR3 consists of 17 residues. Here the CDR3 DNA reads TGTGCCAGCAGCCAAAGGCCTAGCGGGAGGGGTTACAATGAGCAGTTCTTC. Its translation is CASSQRPSGRGYNEQFF.

The chain uses TRBV11-2 and TRBJ2-7, with TRBD2 identical over 7 bases. CDR1 is SGHAT and CDR2 is FQNNGV in the germline V gene. The CDR3 is 14 amino acids. Trimming removed 2 bases from V and 2 bases from J; junction bases left unmatched: 3. CDR3 residues: CASSLPGGPYEQYF. CDR3 nucleotides: TGTGCCAGCAGCTTACCGGGGGGTCCCTACGAGCAGTACTTC.

Only a few counts were recorded for this clone. CDR3 in amino acids: CASSNYRDYNNEQFF. CDR3 sequence (DNA): TGTGCCAGTAGTAACTACCGGGACTACAACAATGAGCAGTTCTTC. V is TRBV19 and J is TRBJ2-1; TRBD2 aligns across 7 bases. V lost 4 bases to trimming and J lost 5 bases; unmatched junction nucleotides: 8. The CDR3 covers 15 residues. Germline V CDR1 and CDR2: LNHDA, SQIVND (reference sequence). Full variable domain (missing parts from reference TRBV19 and TRBJ2-1): DGGITQSPKYLFRKEGQNVTLSCEQNLNHDAMYWYRQDPGQGLRLIYYSQIVNDFQKGDIAEGYSVSREKKESFPLTVTSAQKNPTAFYLCASSNYRDYNNEQFFGPGTRLTVL.

A few counts support this clone. This rearrangement joins TRBV19 to TRBJ1-4; TRBD1 might be the D (6 bases). CDR3 length equals 14 residues. Germline V gene sequence: CDR1 LNHDA, CDR2 SQIVND (reference sequence). V was cut by 7 bases and J by 2 bases, with 11 bases left in between. The CDR3 DNA reads as TGTGCCAGTAATCCCGACAGGACTAATGAAAAACTGTTTTTT. It yields the protein CASNPDRTNEKLFF.

V usage is TRBV27 and J usage is TRBJ2-2, with 10 bases matching TRBD1. This CDR3 region has 15 residues. The V gene end was trimmed by 5 bases and the J gene end by 4 bases; junction bases not matched to a gene: 4. Germline V lookup: CDR1 MNHEY, CDR2 SMNVEV (reference sequence). CDR3 sequence: CASSLGTGATGELFF. The CDR3 region has the DNA TGTGCCAGCAGTCTGGGGACAGGGGCCACCGGGGAGCTGTTTTTT.

The sample holds one count of this clone. This same CDR3 is encoded by further DNA sequences in the sample. J is TRBJ2-1 and V is TRBV5-6; 11 bases match TRBD2. CDR1 is SGHDT, CDR2 YYEEEE, per germline. There are 15 residues in the CDR3. After removal of 0 bases from V and 5 bases from J, the junction contained 1 base not matched to a gene. The CDR3, as DNA: TGTGCCAGCAGCTTGGGACTAGCGGGGAACAATGAGCAGTTCTTC. Residues: CASSLGLAGNNEQFF.

The chain combines TRBV5-1 with TRBJ2-1, with D perhaps TRBD1 (6 bases). Trimming shortened V by 0 bases and J by 4 bases, and 8 bases separated the two germline ends. There are 14 residues in the CDR3. Germline CDR1 is SGHRS and CDR2 is YFSETQ. The CDR3 is CASSLDRAYNEQFF. CDR3 nucleotide sequence: TGCGCCAGCAGCTTGGACAGGGCTTACAATGAGCAGTTCTTC.

The chain recombines TRBV30 with TRBJ1-6, with 11 nucleotides matching TRBD1. V dropped 1 base and J dropped 3; count of bases not matched to a gene: 5. Germline loops: CDR1 GTSNPN, CDR2 SVGIG (reference sequence). The CDR3 consists of 17 residues. CDR3 coding DNA: TGTGCCTGGAGTGCCGGGACAGGGGGTTTCTATAATTCACCCCTCCACTTT. Translating it yields CAWSAGTGGFYNSPLHF.

In its sample, this clone was seen a few times. The V gene is TRBV29-1, the J gene TRBJ2-5, with D perhaps TRBD1 (5 bases). The CDR3 consists of 15 residues. CDR1 is SQVTM and CDR2 is ANQGSEA in the germline V gene. V dropped 7 bases and J dropped 1 base, with 19 bases sitting between them. The CDR3 DNA sequence: TGCAGCGCCAAAGGGGTAGCCCGCCCCCAAGAGACCCAGTACTTC. Its protein is CSAKGVARPQETQYF.

V is TRBV7-3 and J is TRBJ2-1; 7 nucleotides line up with TRBD1. Germline V gives CDR1 SGHTA, CDR2 FQGTGA. The ends lost 5 bases at V and 2 bases at J; junction bases unmatched: 9. The CDR3 sequence is 16 residues long. The CDR3 DNA is TGTGCCAGCAGCCTAGAACGACAGGGACCCTACAATGAGCAGTTCTTC. Its translation: CASSLERQGPYNEQFF.

This chain joins TRBV18 and TRBJ2-7, with TRBD2 matching over 9 bases. The germline gives CDR1 KGHSH, CDR2 LQKENI. The CDR3 runs 15 residues. V was clipped by 3 bases and J by 2 bases; unmatched bases: 5. The CDR3 region has the DNA TGTGCCAGCTCACCGTCTAGCGGGGTAACCTACGAGCAGTACTTC. This sequence encodes CASSPSSGVTYEQYF.

The chain is built from TRBV28 and TRBJ1-4; D is unresolved. Germline V gene sequence: CDR1 MDHEN, CDR2 SYDVKM. The CDR3 contains 15 residues. Between the trimmed V and J ends, which lost 5 bases and 0 bases, there was a span of 10 bases. The CDR3 DNA reads TGTGCCAGCAGTGCAGCAGGCTCAACTAATGAAAAACTGTTTTTT. Its protein is CASSAAGSTNEKLFF.

The chain couples TRBV19 to TRBJ2-3; 13 bases are a match to TRBD2. The CDR3 has 15 residues. The V gene end was trimmed by 4 bases and the J gene end by 3 bases; junction bases not matched to a gene: 1. In germline, CDR1 is LNHDA, CDR2 SQIVND (reference sequence). This CDR3 is CASSTTSGRTDTQYF. DNA of the CDR3: TGTGCCAGTAGTACGACTAGCGGGAGGACAGATACGCAGTATTTT.

The CDR3 region is CASSRGQPGQETQYF. CDR3 nucleotide sequence: TGCGCCAGCAGCCGAGGACAGCCGGGACAAGAGACCCAGTACTTC. The chain links TRBV5-1 to TRBJ2-5; tentatively, D is TRBD1 (6 bases). The ends were cut back, 4 bases at V and 2 bases at J, with 15 bases in the middle. CDR3 size: 15 residues. CDR1 is SGHRS and CDR2 is YFSETQ in the germline V gene.

The V and J genes are TRBV5-1 and TRBJ2-1; TRBD2 aligns across 9 bases. The length of the CDR3 is 15 residues. The V segment lost 4 bases and the J segment 6 bases; nucleotides outside the gene matches: 8. Germline V gene data show CDR1 as SGHRS and CDR2 as YFSETQ. The CDR3 here is CASSHGVAGVNEQFF. CDR3 bases: TGCGCCAGCAGCCACGGGGTAGCGGGGGTCAATGAGCAGTTCTTC.

The J gene is TRBJ2-1, the V gene TRBV2; D might be TRBD2 (6 bases). Germline-derived CDR1 and CDR2 are SNHLY and FYNNEI. The CDR3 length is 15 residues. Between the trimmed V and J ends, which lost 5 bases and 4 bases, there was a span of 15 bases. The chain's CDR3 is CASSYLVGGYNEQFF. CDR3 DNA: TGTGCCAGCAGTTATCTTGTGGGAGGATACAATGAGCAGTTCTTC.

This clone was counted once. Its ends do not fully match the called genes, so a read error is possible. CDR3 loop: CASSGLGTGSQEAQYF. Here the CDR3 DNA reads TGTGCCAGCAGTGGGCTGGGGACAGGGTCCCAAGAGGCCCAGTACTTC. The chain employs TRBV27 and TRBJ2-5, with 9 bases lining up with TRBD1. Germline assignment: CDR1 MNHEY and CDR2 SMNVEV (reference sequence). This CDR3 contains 16 residues.

This chain links TRBV9 with TRBJ2-7, with 8 bases fitting TRBD1. CDR3 length equals 13 residues. CDR1 is SGDLS, CDR2 YYNGEE, per germline. The trim removed 7 bases at V and 5 bases at J, leaving 8 bases unmatched. CDR3 amino acids: CASGPTGVNEQYF. The CDR3 DNA is TGTGCCAGCGGCCCGACAGGGGTCAACGAGCAGTACTTC.

The genes are TRBV6-5 and TRBJ2-7, with a tentative D call TRBD2 (5 bases). The germline gives CDR1 MNHEY, CDR2 SVGAGI. The V and J ends lost 8 bases and 3 bases respectively, with 20 bases between them. The CDR3 covers 15 residues. The CDR3: CASRRRASPDYEQYF. CDR3 bases: TGTGCCAGCCGCCGAAGGGCTAGCCCAGACTACGAGCAGTACTTC.

The chain carries TRBV29-1 and TRBJ2-1; a possible D gene is TRBD1 (6 bases). Germline CDR1 reads SQVTM; CDR2 reads ANQGSEA. CDR3 length: 14 amino acids. V lost 4 bases to trimming and J lost 3 bases, with 13 bases between them. CDR3 protein: CSVVRGSSYNEQFF. CDR3 nucleotide sequence: TGCAGCGTTGTAAGGGGGTCTAGCTACAATGAGCAGTTCTTC.

The chain uses TRBV11-3 and TRBJ2-1, with 11 bases fitting TRBD1. Looked up from germline, CDR1 is SGHNT and CDR2 is YENEEA. V lost 5 bases to trimming and J lost 2 bases; unmatched junction nucleotides: 2. The CDR3 covers 15 residues. The CDR3 sequence: CASSLGQGAYNEQFF. The CDR3 DNA reads TGTGCCAGCAGCCTGGGACAGGGGGCCTACAATGAGCAGTTCTTC.

This clone has more than one count but fewer than ten. The chain uses TRBV5-1 and TRBJ1-2; 7 bases are shared with TRBD1. The CDR3 is made up of 12 amino acids. Germline V gene sequence: CDR1 SGHRS, CDR2 YFSETQ. Trimming cost V 10 bases and J 5 bases; bases outside gene matches: 8. The CDR3 protein is CAGQELGYGYTF. The DNA of the CDR3 is TGCGCCGGACAGGAGTTAGGGTATGGCTACACCTTC.

This clone was detected a few times. The V and J genes are TRBV28 and TRBJ1-4; possible D gene TRBD1, 5 bases. Trimming pared 0 bases from V and 7 bases from J, leaving 15 bases between. Germline CDR1 is MDHEN and CDR2 is SYDVKM. The CDR3 is 16 amino acids. The CDR3 region has the DNA TGTGCCAGCAGTTTATGGTCTGGGCAGGGTGTTGAAAAACTGTTTTTT. Translated: CASSLWSGQGVEKLFF.

The V call is TRBV14, the J call TRBJ1-2; 8 bases map to TRBD1. Germline lookup yields CDR1 SGHDN and CDR2 FVKESK. Germline trimming cut 1 base from V and 8 bases from J; bases unmatched to any gene: 9. CDR3 length: 15 residues. This CDR3 reads CASSQGTGFHPGYTF. The CDR3 nucleotides are TGTGCCAGCAGCCAAGGGACAGGGTTCCATCCGGGCTACACCTTC.

The rearrangement joins TRBV5-1 to TRBJ2-7; 7 bases map to TRBD2. Germline loops: CDR1 SGHRS, CDR2 YFSETQ. J was trimmed by 5 bases and V by 2 bases; bases with no gene match: 1. The CDR3 covers 12 residues. Written as DNA, the CDR3 is TGCGCCAGCAGCTTCCGGGGGGACGAGCAGTACTTC. Its protein is CASSFRGDEQYF.